This T cell receptor (beta chain) originates from a study of CD8 T cells in ankylosing spondylitis. Study-level results: One TCR beta motif, made up of eight or nine highly homologous variants, appeared characteristic of ankylosing spondylitis blood.

Generation of TCR beta libraries employed quantitative 5'-RACE incorporating molecular barcodes. Using its own MiXCR run on the 5' RACE reads, TCRdb lists one record per CDR3 protein. This table holds approximately 440,000 distinct CDR3 sequences, approximately 17% found once. For this clonotype: The antigen remains undetermined.

The CDR3 sequence is 15 residues long. The germline V gene has CDR1 SNHLY and CDR2 FYNNEI. The germline V and J ends were trimmed by 1 base and 0 bases, with 7 bases remaining between them. The clonotype originates from a male donor with ankylosing spondylitis. V gene TRBV2 combines with J gene TRBJ1-3; no clear D. Sequencing input: blood, either unsorted or a sorted T cell fraction (not recorded which). The CDR3 is CASSEDSISGNTIYF. CDR3 sequence (DNA): TGTGCCAGCAGTGAAGACAGCATCTCTGGAAACACCATATATTTT. The variable domain in full, with the rest retrieved from reference TRBV2 and TRBJ1-3, is EPEVTQTPSHQVTQMGQEVILRCVPISNHLYFYWYRQILGQKVEFLVSFYNNEISEKSEIFDDQFSVERPDGSNFTLKIRSTKLEDSAMYFCASSEDSISGNTIYFGEGSWLTVV.